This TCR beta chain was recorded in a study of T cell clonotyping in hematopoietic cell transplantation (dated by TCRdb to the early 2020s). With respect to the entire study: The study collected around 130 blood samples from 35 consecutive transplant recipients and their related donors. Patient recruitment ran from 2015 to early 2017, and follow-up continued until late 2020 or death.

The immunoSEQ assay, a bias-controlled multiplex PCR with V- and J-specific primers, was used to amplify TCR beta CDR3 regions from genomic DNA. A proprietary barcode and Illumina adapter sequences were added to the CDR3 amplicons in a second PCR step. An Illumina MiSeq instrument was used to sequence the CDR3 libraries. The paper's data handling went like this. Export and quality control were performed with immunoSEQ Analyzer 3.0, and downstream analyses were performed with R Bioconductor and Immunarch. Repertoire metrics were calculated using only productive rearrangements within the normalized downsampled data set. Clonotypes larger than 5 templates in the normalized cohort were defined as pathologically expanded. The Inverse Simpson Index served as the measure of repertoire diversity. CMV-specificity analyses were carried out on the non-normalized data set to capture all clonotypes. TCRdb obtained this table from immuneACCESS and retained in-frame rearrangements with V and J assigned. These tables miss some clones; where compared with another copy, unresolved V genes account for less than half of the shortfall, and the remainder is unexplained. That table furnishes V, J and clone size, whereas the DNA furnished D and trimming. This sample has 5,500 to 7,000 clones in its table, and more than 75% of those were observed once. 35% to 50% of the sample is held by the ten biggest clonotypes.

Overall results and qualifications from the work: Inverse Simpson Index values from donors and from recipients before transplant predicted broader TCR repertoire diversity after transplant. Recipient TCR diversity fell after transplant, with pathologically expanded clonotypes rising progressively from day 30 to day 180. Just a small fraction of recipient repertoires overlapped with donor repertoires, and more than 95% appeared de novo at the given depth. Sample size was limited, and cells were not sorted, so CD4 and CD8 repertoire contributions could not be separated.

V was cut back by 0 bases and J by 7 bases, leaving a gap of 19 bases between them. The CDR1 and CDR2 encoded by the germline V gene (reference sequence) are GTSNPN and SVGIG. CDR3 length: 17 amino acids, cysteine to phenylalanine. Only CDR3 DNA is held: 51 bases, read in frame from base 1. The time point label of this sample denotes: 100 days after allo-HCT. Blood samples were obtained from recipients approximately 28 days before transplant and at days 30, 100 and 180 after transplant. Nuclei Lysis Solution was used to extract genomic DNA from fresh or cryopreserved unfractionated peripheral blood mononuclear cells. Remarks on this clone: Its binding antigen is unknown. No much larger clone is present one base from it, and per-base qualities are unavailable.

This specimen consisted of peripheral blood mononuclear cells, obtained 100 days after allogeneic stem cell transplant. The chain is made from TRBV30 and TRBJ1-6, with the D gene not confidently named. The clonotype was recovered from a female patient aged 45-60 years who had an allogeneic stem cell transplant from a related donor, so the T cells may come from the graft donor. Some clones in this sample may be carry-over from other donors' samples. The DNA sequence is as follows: TGTGCCTGGAGTGTAAGGGTTCCGCGTCTCGGAAATTCACCCCTCCACTTT. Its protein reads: CAWSVRVPRLGNSPLHF.